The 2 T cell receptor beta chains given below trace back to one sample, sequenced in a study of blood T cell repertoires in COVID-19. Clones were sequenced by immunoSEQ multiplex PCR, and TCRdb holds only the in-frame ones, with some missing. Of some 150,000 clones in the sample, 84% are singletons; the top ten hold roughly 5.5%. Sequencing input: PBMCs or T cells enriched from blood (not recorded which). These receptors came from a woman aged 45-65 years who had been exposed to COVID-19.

In nucleotides, the CDR3 is TGTGCCAGCAGTTTAGGACCGCCGGGACTAGCGGCTCACAATGAGCAGTTCTTC. This encodes CASSLGPPGLAAHNEQFF. The chain recombines TRBV27 with TRBJ2-1; TRBD2 agrees at 11 bases. Per germline, CDR1 MNHEY and CDR2 SMNVEV (reference sequence). The CDR3 is 18 residues long. V lost 2 bases, J lost 5 bases, and 11 bases stayed unmatched.

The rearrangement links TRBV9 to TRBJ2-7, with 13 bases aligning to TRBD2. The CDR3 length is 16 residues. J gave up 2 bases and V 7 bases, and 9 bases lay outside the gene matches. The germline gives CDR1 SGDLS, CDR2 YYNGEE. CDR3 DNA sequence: TGTGCCAGCGGGGGGACTAGCGGGACCCCAGCCTACGAGCAGTACTTC. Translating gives CASGGTSGTPAYEQYF.